The clone carrying this T cell receptor (beta chain) appeared a few times. Its antigen is still unknown. This entry belongs to a study of T-cell memory formation after mild COVID-19. Study-wide background: TCR clusters were mostly confined to one donor each. Regarding the study as a whole: That cross-reactive memory joined was suggested by some responding clones appearing in pre-infection memory. Proof of SARS-CoV-2 specificity was absent for the second-wave clones that crested on day 37. Clones that contracted from day 15 to 85 were balanced CD4/CD8, while later expanders leaned CD4+.

A single record per CDR3 protein comes from TCRdb applying MiXCR to the 5' RACE reads. The table records fewer than 700,000 distinct CDR3 sequences, about a sixth of them present only once. Trimming at V came to 4 bases and at J to 3 bases, leaving 12 bases not matched to a gene. The CDR3 runs to 17 residues. In germline, CDR1 is KGHSH, CDR2 LQKENI. The chain employs TRBV18 and TRBJ1-1, with TRBD1 matching over 9 bases. The specimen sequenced was PBMCs or a T cell subset sorted from them (not recorded which). This receptor was obtained from an adult woman who had mild COVID-19 (a few samples of this study predate the infection). Cell type and time point are not known. The CDR3 protein is CASSLWTGAARDTEAFF. The DNA of the CDR3 is TGTGCCAGCTCACTTTGGACAGGGGCGGCTCGGGACACTGAAGCTTTCTTT.